The T cell receptor (beta chain) under discussion was sequenced for a study of T cells in tuberculosis. CDR1 and CDR2 from the germline V gene are MDHEN and SYDVKM. The V end was cut by 5 bases, the J end by 6 bases, with 17 bases between. The CDR3 runs to 14 residues. Only in-frame clones appear in the TCRdb table, and some are missing; sequencing was by immunoSEQ multiplex PCR. The profile shows 47,000 or so clones, about 96% of them singletons. The time point here: new active TB diagnosis, blood taken before or within 7 days of starting treatment. Each donor contributed 100,000 or so T cells on average, unsorted. This clone was found once.

This TCR was sampled from an adult with tuberculosis. This specimen consisted of PBMCs, obtained at tuberculosis diagnosis. This chain uses TRBV28 with TRBJ2-7; a possible D gene is TRBD2 (6 bases). CDR3 coding DNA: TGTGCCAGCAGTCCTGCAGGTGTGGAGGGCGAGCAGTACTTC. This codes for CASSPAGVEGEQYF.